These T cell receptor beta chains were read from a single sample in a study of blood T cell repertoires in COVID-19. Assay: immunoSEQ multiplex PCR; the TCRdb copy retains only in-frame clones and omits some. This table holds some 400,000 clones, under 90% found once. The sample was PBMCs or T cells enriched from blood (not recorded which). These receptors all come from a woman aged 25 to 45 who had recovered from COVID-19. The CDR3 runs from the conserved cysteine through the conserved F or W. The order of the fields is CDR3 protein, CDR3 DNA, V gene, D gene, clone size, J gene. D genes are given only for firm matches. Only some rows state a clone size, as once, few, many or a class for expanded clones.

CDR3 protein: CASSFRGFRGNQPQHF
CDR3 DNA: TGTGCCAGCAGTTTTCGAGGGTTCAGGGGGAATCAGCCCCAGCATTTT
V gene: TRBV27
D gene: TRBD1
clone size: NA
J gene: TRBJ1-5

CDR3 protein: CASSLVPTGGAENEKTQYF
CDR3 DNA: TGTGCCAGCAGTTTGGTGCCCACAGGGGGCGCAGAGAACGAGAAGACCCAGTACTTC
V gene: TRBV27
D gene: TRBD1
clone size: NA
J gene: TRBJ2-5

CDR3 protein: CATSRGDRFTYEQYF
CDR3 DNA: TGTGCCACCAGCAGAGGCGACAGGTTCACCTACGAGCAGTACTTC
V gene: TRBV15
D gene: NA
clone size: NA
J gene: TRBJ2-7

CDR3 protein: CASSLRGGQAGFYEQYF
CDR3 DNA: TGTGCCAGCAGTTTGCGGGGCGGACAGGCCGGATTCTACGAGCAGTACTTC
V gene: TRBV28
D gene: NA
clone size: NA
J gene: TRBJ2-7

CDR3 protein: CAIKPESSQPQHF
CDR3 DNA: TGTGCCATCAAGCCCGAATCGAGTCAGCCCCAGCATTTT
V gene: TRBV10-3
D gene: NA
clone size: NA
J gene: TRBJ1-5

CDR3 protein: CATSITRADSGNTIYF
CDR3 DNA: TGTGCCACCAGCATCACGCGAGCCGACTCTGGAAACACCATATATTTT
V gene: TRBV15
D gene: NA
clone size: NA
J gene: TRBJ1-3

CDR3 protein: CASSLGGQNTGELFF
CDR3 DNA: TGTGCCAGCAGCTTAGGCGGGCAGAACACCGGGGAGCTGTTTTTT
V gene: TRBV7-6
D gene: NA
clone size: NA
J gene: TRBJ2-2

CDR3 protein: CASREGQGTDTQYF
CDR3 DNA: TGTGCCAGCAGAGAGGGACAGGGCACAGATACGCAGTATTTT
V gene: TRBV6-5
D gene: TRBD1
clone size: NA
J gene: TRBJ2-3

CDR3 protein: CASSSGQGEVTEAFF
CDR3 DNA: TGTGCCAGCAGCTCCGGACAGGGAGAAGTCACTGAAGCTTTCTTT
V gene: TRBV5-8
D gene: TRBD1
clone size: NA
J gene: TRBJ1-1

CDR3 protein: CASSSTGGLYTF
CDR3 DNA: TGTGCCAGTAGTAGTACAGGGGGACTATACACCTTC
V gene: TRBV19
D gene: TRBD1
clone size: few
J gene: TRBJ1-2

CDR3 protein: CASSPSTARAMNTEAFF
CDR3 DNA: TGTGCCAGTAGTCCCTCCACCGCCAGGGCCATGAACACTGAAGCTTTCTTT
V gene: TRBV19
D gene: NA
clone size: few
J gene: TRBJ1-1

CDR3 protein: CASSQKAGGTGELFF
CDR3 DNA: TGTGCCAGCAGCCAAAAGGCGGGAGGCACCGGGGAGCTGTTTTTT
V gene: TRBV3-1/TRBV3-2
D gene: TRBD2
clone size: NA
J gene: TRBJ2-2

CDR3 protein: CASSLETPGSPGNTIYF
CDR3 DNA: TGTGCCAGCAGCTTGGAAACACCAGGTAGTCCTGGAAACACCATATATTTT
V gene: TRBV11-2
D gene: NA
clone size: NA
J gene: TRBJ1-3

CDR3 protein: CASSLAGEAGAFF
CDR3 DNA: TGTGCCAGCAGCTTGGCTGGGGAGGCAGGAGCTTTCTTT
V gene: TRBV5-6
D gene: NA
clone size: once
J gene: TRBJ1-1

CDR3 protein: CASSFEGGVSYEQYF
CDR3 DNA: TGTGCCAGCAGTTTTGAGGGAGGAGTTTCCTACGAGCAGTACTTC
V gene: TRBV28
D gene: NA
clone size: NA
J gene: TRBJ2-7

CDR3 protein: CASSFRGWFF
CDR3 DNA: TGTGCCAGCAGTTTCAGGGGATGGTTCTTC
V gene: TRBV28
D gene: NA
clone size: NA
J gene: TRBJ2-1

CDR3 protein: CASSSRGSGRARSYEQYF
CDR3 DNA: TGTGCCAGCAGCTCCCGAGGTAGCGGGAGGGCTCGATCCTACGAGCAGTACTTC
V gene: TRBV7-6
D gene: TRBD2
clone size: once
J gene: TRBJ2-7